One sample yielded the 21 T cell receptor beta chains listed below, sequenced in a study of OX40 agonist ivuxolimab in advanced cancers. TCRdb's table, derived via immunoSEQ multiplex PCR, lists solely in-frame clones and lacks some. Of roughly 35,000 clones in the sample, approximately 82% were seen once. Specimen: CD4+ or CD8+ T cells sorted from blood, collected in a trial of the OX40 agonist ivuxolimab. These receptors were obtained from an adult with an advanced solid tumor such as melanoma, head and neck, liver or kidney cancer.

This chain uses TRBV15 with TRBJ2-5; TRBD2 might be the D (6 bases). The length of the CDR3 is 12 residues. Germline-derived CDR1 and CDR2 are LNHNV and YYDKDF (reference sequence). Trimming removed 4 bases from V and 5 bases from J, with 8 bases in between. The DNA of the CDR3 is TGTGCCACCAGCAAAGGGAGGGAGACCCAGTACTTC. Its protein is CATSKGRETQYF.

This clone was detected a few times. The chain is built from TRBV6-5 and TRBJ1-2, with TRBD1 matching 9 bases. The germline V gene encodes CDR1 MNHEY and CDR2 SVGAGI. This CDR3 has 15 residues. V lost 2 bases, J lost 6 bases, and 7 bases stayed unmatched. The CDR3 loop reads CASSYRAGQGNGYTF. The CDR3 DNA follows: TGTGCCAGCAGTTACCGGGCGGGACAGGGCAATGGCTACACCTTC.

This clone was recorded a few times. V and J are TRBV20-1 and TRBJ2-1; 7 bases match TRBD1. The CDR3 length is 11 residues. Losses at the gene ends were 4 bases for V and 9 bases for J; bases not matched to a gene: 3. CDR1 and CDR2 (germline): DFQATT, SNEGSKA (reference sequence). CDR3 bases: TGCAGTGCTAAAGGGGACAGTGAGCAGTTCTTC. Its translation is CSAKGDSEQFF.

The chain recombines TRBV27 with TRBJ2-1; 8 nucleotides align to TRBD2. Trimming at V came to 6 bases and at J to 1 base, leaving 2 bases not matched to a gene. Germline V gene data show CDR1 as MNHEY and CDR2 as SMNVEV (reference sequence). CDR3 size: 14 residues. The CDR3 bases are TGTGCCAGCAGGGAGCGGGGGTCCTACAATGAGCAGTTCTTC. Its protein product is CASRERGSYNEQFF.

V gene TRBV5-1 combines with J gene TRBJ1-4, with D hard to call. Germline assignment: CDR1 SGHRS and CDR2 YFSETQ. The ends were cut back, 1 base at V and 3 bases at J, with 16 bases in the middle. This CDR3 spans 17 amino acids. CDR3 sequence reads: CASSLSLWRAANEKLFF. The CDR3 nucleotides read TGCGCCAGCAGCTTGAGTTTGTGGAGGGCAGCTAATGAAAAACTGTTTTTT.

The V and J genes are TRBV12-1 and TRBJ2-7; TRBD2, the D gene given by the table, was not confirmed from the DNA. TRBV12-1 is tagged as a pseudogene. The CDR3 is 20 amino acids. CDR3 in DNA: TGTGCCAGCAGCTTTTCGGGCACTAGCGGGAGGGCCCGAACCTTCTACGAGCAGTACTTC. This codes for CASSFSGTSGRARTFYEQYF.

Concerning this clone: Germline is not matched at one junction end, which may reflect a read error. The CDR3 loop is CASRLAGERDF. The CDR3 bases are TGTGCCAGCAGGCTAGCAGGGGAAAGGGACTTT. The V gene is TRBV2, the J gene TRBJ1-6; D might be TRBD1 (6 bases). This CDR3 spans 11 amino acids. The germline V gene has CDR1 SNHLY and CDR2 FYNNEI. Full variable domain (remainder filled in from reference TRBV2 and TRBJ1-6): EPEVTQTPSHQVTQMGQEVILRCVPISNHLYFYWYRQILGQKVEFLVSFYNNEISEKSEIFDDQFSVERPDGSNFTLKIRSTKLEDSAMYFCASRLAGERDFGNGTRLTVT.

The chain carries TRBV9 and TRBJ2-2, with a possible D match to TRBD2 (6 bases). Trimming removed 0 bases from V and 0 bases from J, with 9 bases in between. CDR3 length: 16 amino acids. Germline V gene data show CDR1 as SGDLS and CDR2 as YYNGEE. In DNA form, the CDR3 reads TGTGCCAGCAGCGTAGGAGGGACTGCGAACACCGGGGAGCTGTTTTTT. Amino acid sequence: CASSVGGTANTGELFF.

A word on this clone: The junction departs from the called germline gene at one end, perhaps through a read error. J is TRBJ1-5 and V is TRBV10-1; no clear D. This CDR3 spans 13 amino acids. Germline CDR1 WNHNN, CDR2 SYGVQD (reference sequence). CDR3 bases: TGCGCCAGCAGTGCGGAGGGCAACCAGCCCCAGCATTTT. Translated: CASSAEGNQPQHF.

The chain combines TRBV2 with TRBJ2-2; D gene unclear. Germline V lookup: CDR1 SNHLY, CDR2 FYNNEI. The CDR3 totals 15 residues. The V end lost 1 base, the J end lost 4 bases, and 10 bases lay between the germline ends. The CDR3 region is CASSEEFGVTGELFF. The CDR3 DNA follows: TGTGCCAGCAGTGAAGAGTTTGGCGTCACCGGGGAGCTGTTTTTT.

V gene TRBV9 combines with J gene TRBJ2-7; a possible D gene is TRBD1 (6 bases). Per the germline V gene, CDR1 is SGDLS and CDR2 is YYNGEE. This CDR3 comprises 15 residues. V was cut by 0 bases and J by 6 bases, with 16 bases left in between. CDR3 amino acids: CASSVASQGLSEQYF. In DNA, the CDR3 is TGTGCCAGCAGCGTAGCTTCTCAGGGGCTGAGCGAGCAGTACTTC.

The chain is built from TRBV5-8 and TRBJ2-7; TRBD1 matches at 7 bases. The CDR3 loop spans 14 amino acids. The junction had 7 bases not matched to a gene; V was cut back by 2 bases and J by 5 bases. Germline V gene sequence: CDR1 SGHTS, CDR2 YDEGEE. This CDR3 reads CASSLGGRTDEQYF. CDR3 DNA: TGTGCCAGCAGCTTAGGGGGCAGGACCGACGAGCAGTACTTC.

The rearrangement uses TRBV7-9 and TRBJ1-3; possibly TRBD1 for D (6 bases). The CDR3 runs 15 residues. The germline CDR1 and CDR2 sequences are SEHNR and FQNEAQ (reference sequence). Trimming pared 0 bases from V and 5 bases from J, leaving 11 bases between. The CDR3 DNA sequence: TGTGCCAGCAGCTTAGCTTACAGGGTCAGAAACACCATATATTTT. Amino acids: CASSLAYRVRNTIYF.

The chain combines TRBV28 with TRBJ2-1, with no clear D. The V gene lost 5 bases and the J gene lost 7 bases, with 9 bases spanning the gap. Germline loops: CDR1 MDHEN, CDR2 SYDVKM. The CDR3 spans 12 residues. CDR3 in DNA: TGTGCCAGCAGTATCATTAGGAATGAGCAGTTCTTC. Encoded protein: CASSIIRNEQFF. Full variable domain (missing parts from reference TRBV28 and TRBJ2-1): DVKVTQSSRYLVKRTGEKVFLECVQDMDHENMFWYRQDPGLGLRLIYFSYDVKMKEKGDIPEGYSVSREKKERFSLILESASTNQTSMYLCASSIIRNEQFFGPGTRLTVL.

CDR3 residues: CASAPFGPTDTQYF. DNA for the CDR3: TGTGCCAGCGCTCCCTTCGGACCCACAGATACGCAGTATTTT. This chain uses TRBV6-4 with TRBJ2-3; D is ambiguous. This CDR3 is 14 amino acids long. Germline assignment: CDR1 MRHNA and CDR2 SNTAGT. V was pared by 8 bases and J by 2 bases, with 14 bases between.

The chain recombines TRBV11-3 with TRBJ1-2; 10 nucleotides match TRBD1. The germline gives CDR1 SGHNT, CDR2 YENEEA. V was pared by 0 bases and J by 7 bases, with 2 bases of the junction left unmatched. The CDR3 loop spans 14 amino acids. In nucleotides, the CDR3 is TGTGCCAGCAGCTTAGACGGGACAGGGGCTGGCTACACCTTC. It codes for CASSLDGTGAGYTF.

The CDR3 here is CASSSSGGVFGGYTF. The CDR3 coding sequence is TGTGCCAGCAGCTCATCGGGTGGGGTTTTCGGTGGCTACACCTTC. This chain links TRBV7-8 with TRBJ1-2, with no clear D. Germline CDR1 and CDR2: SGHVS and FQNEAQ. CDR3 size: 15 residues. Trimming removed 4 bases at V and 7 bases at J, with 19 bases between.

V usage is TRBV12-2 and J usage is TRBJ1-1; the table assigns TRBD1, which was not confirmed against the DNA. TRBV12-2 is an annotated pseudogene. The CDR3 contains 14 residues. CDR3 nucleotide sequence: TGTGCAAGTCGCCCAGGACAGGGGAAAACTGAAGCTTTCTTT. Translated: CASRPGQGKTEAFF.

The chain links TRBV11-3 to TRBJ1-5; possible D gene TRBD1, 5 bases. In germline, CDR1 is SGHNT, CDR2 YENEEA. The CDR3 spans 15 residues. Deletions cut 3 bases from V and 2 bases from J, with 11 bases between. This chain's CDR3 is CASSFPGAGNQPQHF. Here the CDR3 DNA reads TGTGCCAGCAGCTTCCCCGGGGCAGGCAATCAGCCCCAGCATTTT.

The rearrangement links TRBV5-1 to TRBJ2-1, with TRBD2 identical over 7 bases. The CDR3 spans 14 residues. The V and J ends lost 3 bases and 10 bases, in that order; junction bases with no gene match: 10. From germline, CDR1 is SGHRS and CDR2 YFSETQ. The CDR3 nucleotides read TGCGCCAGCAGCTCACCCCGGGGGAGGGCCGAGCAGTTCTTC. Translation: CASSSPRGRAEQFF.

The chain is built from TRBV6-5 and TRBJ2-3; 9 bases align to TRBD2. Trimming at V came to 6 bases and at J to 5 bases, leaving 6 bases not matched to a gene. CDR1 is MNHEY and CDR2 is SVGAGI in the germline V gene. This CDR3 contains 14 residues. CDR3: CASSLAGRVDTQYF. The CDR3 nucleotides are TGTGCCAGCAGCCTAGCGGGGAGGGTAGATACGCAGTATTTT.